Listed below are T cell receptor beta chains from one sample, sequenced in a study of T cell responses to AZD1222 COVID-19 vaccine. Some clones are missing from TCRdb's copy, which holds only in-frame ones; the method was immunoSEQ multiplex PCR. This sample has 65,000 to 100,000 clones, with approximately 80% found just once. Material: peripheral blood, obtained on day 0 of AZD1222 vaccination. The receptor source for this set is an adult in good health. Each CDR3 is given with its conserved first and last residue. D genes are given only for firm matches. Size values are once, few and many counts, or a class for expanded clones, and some rows have none.

>TRBJ2-3|NA|NA|TRBV5-4
CASSPPGALRTDTQYF
TGTGCCAGCAGCCCTCCGGGGGCGCTTCGGACAGATACGCAGTATTTT
>TRBJ2-5|TRBD2|once|TRBV19
CASSRTSGARTQYF
TGTGCCAGTAGTCGGACTAGCGGGGCTAGGACCCAGTACTTC
>TRBJ1-6|NA|NA|TRBV19
CASSMGGSNSPLHF
TGTGCCAGTAGTATGGGGGGATCTAATTCACCCCTCCACTTT
>TRBJ2-7|NA|NA|TRBV5-8
CASSGPETYYEQYF
TGTGCCAGCAGCGGCCCGGAGACCTATTACGAGCAGTACTTC
>TRBJ1-2|NA|once|TRBV19
CASTGRKPGLSGYTF
TGTGCCAGTACCGGACGCAAGCCTGGGCTCTCGGGCTACACCTTC
>TRBJ1-3|NA|NA|TRBV10-1
CASSEKGPGNTIYF
TGCGCCAGCAGTGAGAAGGGGCCTGGAAACACCATATATTTT
>TRBJ1-1|NA|once|TRBV28
CASTPRGSSTEAFF
TGTGCCAGCACCCCCAGGGGATCGAGCACTGAAGCTTTCTTT
>TRBJ2-7|TRBD1|NA|TRBV4-1
CASSHPGQGTYEQYF
TGCGCCAGCAGCCACCCGGGACAGGGTACCTACGAGCAGTACTTC
>TRBJ1-3|TRBD1|NA|TRBV6-2/TRBV6-3
CASSHRDRTRSGNTIYF
TGTGCCAGCAGTCATCGGGACAGGACCCGCTCTGGAAACACCATATATTTT
>TRBJ2-7|NA|NA|TRBV6-5
CASTVSDGSYEQYF
TGTGCCAGCACCGTTTCGGACGGCTCCTACGAGCAGTACTTC
>TRBJ2-5|NA|NA|TRBV6-1
CASSERANKGVGHQETQYF
TGTGCCAGCAGTGAACGGGCCAACAAAGGCGTAGGGCACCAAGAGACCCAGTACTTC
>TRBJ1-1|NA|NA|TRBV6-5
CASSRGASTEAFF
TGTGCCAGCAGCCGCGGGGCCTCCACTGAAGCTTTCTTT
>TRBJ1-1|NA|NA|TRBV6-5
CASSYLEGTEAFF
TGTGCCAGCAGTTACCTGGAGGGGACTGAAGCTTTCTTT
>TRBJ1-4|NA|NA|TRBV11-2
CASSRGATEKLFF
TGTGCCAGCAGTCGTGGAGCCACTGAAAAACTGTTTTTT
>TRBJ2-6|NA|NA|TRBV19
CASSRTTSGANVLTF
TGTGCCAGTAGTAGGACTACCTCTGGGGCCAACGTCCTGACTTTC
>TRBJ2-7|TRBD1|NA|TRBV3-1/TRBV3-2
CASSLTTRGTGLEQYF
TGTGCCAGCAGCCTCACTACCCGGGGGACAGGGCTCGAGCAGTACTTC
>TRBJ1-6|NA|NA|TRBV4-1
CASSQEDRSYNSPLHF
TGCGCCAGCAGCCAAGAAGATAGGTCCTATAATTCACCCCTCCACTTT
>TRBJ1-2|NA|NA|TRBV6-1
CASSDNFSGVGYTF
TGTGCCAGCAGTGATAATTTCTCCGGGGTTGGCTACACCTTC
>TRBJ1-4|NA|NA|TRBV7-9
CASSLGGDEKLFF
TGTGCCAGCAGCTTAGGGGGGGATGAAAAACTGTTTTTT
>TRBJ2-7|TRBD1|few|TRBV28
CASGQGRNEQYF
TGTGCCAGCGGACAGGGTCGCAACGAGCAGTACTTC
>TRBJ2-7|NA|NA|TRBV9
CASSVGYGTTYEQYF
TGTGCCAGCAGCGTAGGCTACGGGACAACCTACGAGCAGTACTTC
>TRBJ1-5|NA|NA|TRBV25-1
CASSEGRGSNQPQHF
TGTGCCAGCAGTGAGGGAAGGGGTAGCAATCAGCCCCAGCATTTT
>TRBJ2-3|TRBD1|NA|TRBV7-9
CASSAGTATDTQYF
TGTGCCAGCAGCGCTGGGACAGCCACAGATACGCAGTATTTT
>TRBJ2-1|TRBD1|NA|TRBV6-6
CASSPLDRGPQGYNEQFF
TGTGCCAGCAGTCCTTTGGACAGGGGGCCCCAGGGGTACAATGAGCAGTTCTTC
>TRBJ2-7|NA|NA|TRBV5-1
CASSLGPPRSSYEQYF
TGCGCCAGCAGCTTGGGGCCCCCGAGAAGCTCCTACGAGCAGTACTTC
>TRBJ1-3|NA|NA|TRBV6-6
CASSYDDSDSGNTIYF
TGTGCCAGCAGTTACGATGACAGCGACTCTGGAAACACCATATATTTT
>TRBJ1-1|TRBD1|NA|TRBV11-2
CASSSPQGKNTEAFF
TGTGCCAGCAGCTCCCCACAGGGGAAGAACACTGAAGCTTTCTTT
>TRBJ2-3|TRBD1|NA|TRBV5-1
CASSFGTAASTDTQYF
TGCGCCAGCAGCTTCGGGACAGCGGCTAGCACAGATACGCAGTATTTT
>TRBJ2-1|TRBD1|NA|TRBV19
CASSPGGFYSSYNEQFF
TGTGCCAGTAGTCCAGGGGGTTTCTATAGCTCCTACAATGAGCAGTTCTTC
>TRBJ1-4|TRBD1|once|TRBV19
CASSTPQGGPHEKLFF
TGTGCCAGTAGTACACCCCAGGGGGGGCCGCATGAAAAACTGTTTTTT
>TRBJ1-6|NA|NA|TRBV29-1
CSVQHREGSPLHF
TGCAGCGTGCAACACAGGGAGGGTTCACCCCTCCACTTT
>TRBJ1-1|TRBD1|many|TRBV30
CAWSAGQGVTEAFF
TGTGCCTGGAGTGCCGGACAGGGGGTCACTGAAGCTTTCTTT
>TRBJ2-6|TRBD1|NA|TRBV7-2
CASSWNLDRGSGANVLTF
TGTGCCAGCAGCTGGAACTTGGACAGGGGGTCTGGGGCCAACGTCCTGACTTTC
>TRBJ1-6|TRBD1|few|TRBV19
CAILGQGNSPLHF
TGTGCCATTTTGGGACAGGGAAATTCACCCCTCCACTTT
>TRBJ1-2|TRBD1|NA|TRBV6-5
CASRQTGGGYTF
TGTGCCAGCAGACAAACAGGGGGAGGCTACACCTTC
>TRBJ1-2|NA|NA|TRBV19
CASSPLTGFYGYTF
TGTGCCAGTAGTCCACTCACAGGATTCTATGGCTACACCTTC
>TRBJ2-1|NA|few|TRBV2
CASSLASSYNEQFF
TGTGCCAGCAGTCTAGCGAGCTCCTACAATGAGCAGTTCTTC
>TRBJ1-5|NA|NA|TRBV19
CASRSHRDSNQPQHF
TGTGCCAGTAGATCCCACAGGGATTCCAATCAGCCCCAGCATTTT
>TRBJ1-3|NA|NA|TRBV6-5
CASSPQTYSGNTIYF
TGTGCCAGCAGTCCTCAGACTTACTCTGGAAACACCATATATTTT
>TRBJ2-5|NA|NA|TRBV7-7
CASSLTGGKGETQYF
TGTGCCAGCAGCTTGACCGGGGGAAAGGGAGAGACCCAGTACTTC
>TRBJ1-6|TRBD1|NA|TRBV3-1/TRBV3-2
CASSENRGQWNNSPLHF
TGTGCCAGCAGCGAAAACAGGGGGCAATGGAATAATTCACCCCTCCACTTT